This T cell receptor beta chain was observed in a study of blood T cells in healthy people across ages. The use of a sample-barcoded 5' primer and a J-beta primer mix characterized a second PCR of roughly 6 to 11 cycles. MiXCR, applied by TCRdb to the 5' RACE reads, yields one record per CDR3 protein. The sample contains over 1,500,000 distinct CDR3 sequences, more than 35% of which appear only once. This clonotype was seen more than once but under ten times. The clonotype originates from a human donor in good health. Material for sequencing was blood.

In DNA form, the CDR3 reads TGTGCCACCAGCACCGGGACAGGGGCTAATGAAAAACTGTTTTTT. It codes for CATSTGTGANEKLFF. The rearrangement uses TRBV15 and TRBJ1-4, with 10 bases lining up with TRBD1. CDR1 and CDR2 (germline): LNHNV, YYDKDF (reference sequence). This CDR3 comprises 15 residues. The ends lost 4 bases at V and 3 bases at J; junction bases unmatched: 2.